A single sample is the source of the 21 T cell receptor beta chains below, sequenced in a study of CD8 T cell repertoires and HIV-1 epitope variants. Assay used: immunoSEQ multiplex PCR; TCRdb lists only in-frame clones, some missing. The table has 95,000 or so clones, almost 75% seen once. Sequenced input: uncultured baseline CD8+ T cells from peripheral blood mononuclear cells (PBMCs). These receptors all stem from a male donor with HIV.

This clone was recorded once. The J gene is TRBJ1-5, the V gene TRBV28; D gene unclear. Deletions cut 7 bases from V and 2 bases from J, with 12 bases between. The CDR3 runs to 14 residues. Germline V gene data show CDR1 as MDHEN and CDR2 as SYDVKM. The DNA for the CDR3 is TGTGCCAGCAACCAACACGTTGGCAATCAGCCCCAGCATTTT. Amino acids: CASNQHVGNQPQHF.

The CDR3 protein is CASSLGSTTGMDTEAFF. The DNA of the CDR3 is TGTGCCAGCAGCTTGGGTTCCACGACAGGGATGGACACTGAAGCTTTCTTT. The V gene is TRBV5-4, the J gene TRBJ1-1, with 7 nucleotides matching TRBD1. The length of the CDR3 is 17 residues. In germline, CDR1 is SGHNT, CDR2 YYREEE (reference sequence). V shed 0 bases, J shed 3 bases, and the junction held 11 bases outside the gene matches.

V is TRBV7-9 and J is TRBJ2-7, with TRBD1 as a possible D gene (6 bases). The length of the CDR3 is 16 residues. Trimming pared 5 bases from V and 3 bases from J, leaving 20 bases between. The germline CDR1 and CDR2 sequences are SEHNR and FQNEAQ (reference sequence). CDR3 in amino acids: CASSPLEGEWVYEQYF. CDR3 sequence (DNA): TGTGCCAGCAGCCCTCTCGAGGGGGAGTGGGTCTACGAGCAGTACTTC.

The chain employs TRBV10-3 and TRBJ1-1; no firm D call. The V gene lost 2 bases and the J gene lost 1 base, with 5 bases spanning the gap. CDR3 length: 13 amino acids. Germline CDR1 ENHRY, CDR2 SYGVKD. The CDR3 coding sequence is TGTGCCATCAGTGAGGTAGGGAACACTGAAGCTTTCTTT. It translates to CAISEVGNTEAFF.

This sequence joins TRBV5-1 and TRBJ2-1; 7 bases are shared with TRBD1. The CDR3 consists of 15 residues. Germline loops: CDR1 SGHRS, CDR2 YFSETQ. Trimming took 3 bases from V and 1 from J; bases not matched to a gene: 4. CDR3 nucleotide sequence: TGCGCCAGCAGCTCAACGACAGGGTCCTACAATGAGCAGTTCTTC. It yields the protein CASSSTTGSYNEQFF.

The chain employs TRBV19 and TRBJ2-7; possibly TRBD1 for D (6 bases). The V end was cut by 7 bases, the J end by 5 bases, with 18 bases between. CDR3 size: 14 residues. The germline gives CDR1 LNHDA, CDR2 SQIVND (reference sequence). The CDR3 region has the DNA TGTGCCAGTACCGCCGAACAGGGCAGCAACGAGCAGTACTTC. Translation: CASTAEQGSNEQYF. Together with reference TRBV19 and TRBJ2-7, the CDR3 gives the full variable domain: DGGITQSPKYLFRKEGQNVTLSCEQNLNHDAMYWYRQDPGQGLRLIYYSQIVNDFQKGDIAEGYSVSREKKESFPLTVTSAQKNPTAFYLCASTAEQGSNEQYFGPGTRLTVT.

The chain recombines TRBV28 with TRBJ2-7, with TRBD1 identical over 9 bases. J lost 3 bases, V lost 4 bases, and 10 bases had no gene match. CDR3 length equals 16 residues. CDR1 MDHEN and CDR2 SYDVKM come from the germline V gene. The CDR3, as DNA: TGTGCCAGCAGTTCTTCCTCGGGACAGGGCTTCTACGAGCAGTACTTC. Its protein is CASSSSSGQGFYEQYF.

The chain is built from TRBV10-2 and TRBJ2-7; 7 positions match TRBD1. J lost 3 bases, V lost 4 bases, and 6 bases had no gene match. This CDR3 is 14 amino acids long. Germline assignment: CDR1 WSHSY and CDR2 SAAADI. The CDR3 spells CASSGVTGYYEQYF. CDR3 DNA sequence: TGCGCCAGCAGTGGAGTGACAGGGTACTACGAGCAGTACTTC.

J is TRBJ1-5 and V is TRBV6-5, with 8 bases identical to TRBD1. This CDR3 comprises 14 residues. Germline V gene data show CDR1 as MNHEY and CDR2 as SVGAGI. Trimming took 6 bases from V and 2 from J; bases not matched to a gene: 3. The CDR3 here is CASRAQGGNQPQHF. The CDR3 bases are TGTGCCAGCAGAGCACAGGGGGGCAATCAGCCCCAGCATTTT.

This clone was counted once. This chain uses TRBV4-3 with TRBJ2-7; D unclear. The V gene lost 0 bases and the J gene lost 4 bases, with 22 bases spanning the gap. The CDR3 runs to 18 residues. Looked up from germline, CDR1 is LGHNA and CDR2 is YSLEER. This CDR3 is CASSQDTAAVLIGYEQYF. The DNA of the CDR3 is TGCGCCAGCAGCCAAGATACCGCGGCAGTTCTTATTGGGTACGAGCAGTACTTC.

The V gene is TRBV4-3, the J gene TRBJ1-5, with D uncertain. The CDR3 contains 14 residues. Germline V CDR1 and CDR2: LGHNA, YSLEER. V was shortened by 0 bases and J by 3 bases, with 6 bases between the two germline ends. The CDR3 is CASSQDFSNQPQHF. In DNA form, the CDR3 reads TGCGCCAGCAGCCAAGATTTCTCCAATCAGCCCCAGCATTTT.

The chain links TRBV30 to TRBJ2-2, with D perhaps TRBD1 (6 bases). Per the germline V gene, CDR1 is GTSNPN and CDR2 is SVGIG (reference sequence). The CDR3 length is 14 residues. V lost 3 bases to trimming and J lost 6 bases, with 14 bases between them. CDR3 in amino acids: CAWRQGHDPGELFF. The CDR3, as DNA: TGTGCCTGGAGACAGGGCCATGACCCCGGGGAGCTGTTTTTT.

The V gene is TRBV6-5, the J gene TRBJ1-1, with a weak D call TRBD1 (5 bases). With 5 bases removed from V and 4 bases from J, the gap between germline ends came to 11 bases. CDR1 is MNHEY, CDR2 SVGAGI, per germline. The CDR3 has 13 residues. The CDR3 DNA reads TGTGCCAGCAGTACCCTCAGGGCCACTGAAGCTTTCTTT. Translated: CASSTLRATEAFF.

This clone was seen more than once but under ten times. The genes are TRBV7-3 and TRBJ1-6, with 8 bases matching TRBD1. Germline lookup yields CDR1 SGHTA and CDR2 FQGTGA. The CDR3 extends over 14 amino acids. V was pared by 4 bases and J by 9 bases, with 5 bases of the junction left unmatched. This chain's CDR3 is CASSSGQGSSPLHF. CDR3 DNA: TGTGCCAGCAGCTCCGGACAGGGCAGTTCACCCCTCCACTTT.

The rearrangement joins TRBV11-2 to TRBJ2-7, with a tentative D call TRBD2 (6 bases). Germline V CDR1 and CDR2: SGHAT, FQNNGV. V lost 5 bases, J lost 4 bases, and 9 bases lay in between. This CDR3 has 12 amino acids. Here the CDR3 DNA reads TGTGCCAGCAGCCCAGGGAGGTACGAGCAGTACTTC. Protein product: CASSPGRYEQYF.

The chain has TRBV27 and TRBJ1-5; possibly TRBD1 for D (5 bases). Deletions cut 3 bases from V and 2 bases from J, with 11 bases between. Germline V gene data show CDR1 as MNHEY and CDR2 as SMNVEV (reference sequence). CDR3 length equals 15 residues. CDR3 DNA: TGTGCCAGCAGTTTGGGGGTGGGGGGCAATCAGCCCCAGCATTTT. Translated: CASSLGVGGNQPQHF.

The V and J genes are TRBV4-3 and TRBJ1-2; D is perhaps TRBD1 (6 bases). The V end lost 1 base, the J end lost 9 bases, and 15 bases lay between the germline ends. This CDR3 region has 14 residues. Germline-derived CDR1 and CDR2 are LGHNA and YSLEER. CDR3 protein: CASSQGQDRGSYTF. The CDR3 nucleotides are TGCGCCAGCAGCCAAGGTCAGGACAGAGGAAGCTACACCTTC.

The chain uses TRBV28 and TRBJ2-3, with D tentatively TRBD2 (7 bases). V was clipped by 5 bases and J by 4 bases, with 19 bases between them. CDR3 length: 16 amino acids. From germline, CDR1 is MDHEN and CDR2 SYDVKM. The CDR3 region is CASSTSGAGAADTQYF. The CDR3 nucleotides are TGTGCCAGCAGTACCTCGGGGGCGGGAGCCGCAGATACGCAGTATTTT.

The V call is TRBV28, the J call TRBJ2-1; possible D gene TRBD1, 6 bases. The ends were cut back, 7 bases at V and 7 bases at J, with 20 bases in the middle. Germline V CDR1 and CDR2: MDHEN, SYDVKM. The CDR3 length is 15 residues. CDR3 protein: CASTGQDRRKNEQFF. CDR3 DNA sequence: TGTGCCAGCACCGGGCAGGACAGACGAAAAAATGAGCAGTTCTTC.

In its sample, this clone was seen a few times. The V gene is TRBV15, the J gene TRBJ2-4; perhaps TRBD1 as D (6 bases). The germline V gene encodes CDR1 LNHNV and CDR2 YYDKDF (reference sequence). CDR3 length equals 12 residues. With 5 bases removed from V and 9 bases from J, the gap between germline ends came to 11 bases. The CDR3 DNA reads TGTGCCACCAGCCGGAGAGGGGGCATTCAGTACTTC. It is translated as CATSRRGGIQYF.

In its sample, this clone was seen once. The chain carries TRBV27 and TRBJ2-7; 10 nucleotides line up with TRBD2. Germline V gene data show CDR1 as MNHEY and CDR2 as SMNVEV (reference sequence). CDR3 length: 15 residues. Trimming at V came to 3 bases and at J to 3 bases, leaving 5 bases not matched to a gene. The DNA for the CDR3 is TGTGCCAGCAGTTTTAACCCTAGCGGGGGCTACGAGCAGTACTTC. Its protein product is CASSFNPSGGYEQYF.